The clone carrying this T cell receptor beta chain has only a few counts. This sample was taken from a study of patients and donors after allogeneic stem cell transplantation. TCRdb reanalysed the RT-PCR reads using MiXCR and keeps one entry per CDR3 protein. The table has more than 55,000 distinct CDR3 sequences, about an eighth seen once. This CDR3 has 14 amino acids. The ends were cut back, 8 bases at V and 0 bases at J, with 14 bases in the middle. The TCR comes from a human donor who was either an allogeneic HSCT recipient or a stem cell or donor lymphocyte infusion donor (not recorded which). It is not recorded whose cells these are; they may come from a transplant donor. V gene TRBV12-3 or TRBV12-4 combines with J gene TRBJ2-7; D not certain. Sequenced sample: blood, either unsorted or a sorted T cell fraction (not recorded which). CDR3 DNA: TGTGCCAGCCTCCTAGAGTCGAGCTCCTACGAGCAGTACTTC. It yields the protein CASLLESSSYEQYF.